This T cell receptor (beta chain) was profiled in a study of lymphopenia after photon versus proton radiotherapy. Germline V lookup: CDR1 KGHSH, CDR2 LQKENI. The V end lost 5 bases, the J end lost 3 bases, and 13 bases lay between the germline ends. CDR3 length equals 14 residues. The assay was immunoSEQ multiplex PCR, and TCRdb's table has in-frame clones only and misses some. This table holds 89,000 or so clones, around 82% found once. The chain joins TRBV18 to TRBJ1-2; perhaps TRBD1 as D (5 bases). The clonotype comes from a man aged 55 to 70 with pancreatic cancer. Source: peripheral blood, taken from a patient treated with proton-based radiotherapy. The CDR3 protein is CASSYRDGYYGYTF. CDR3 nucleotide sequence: TGTGCCAGCTCATACCGGGACGGATACTATGGCTACACCTTC.